Given below is one TCR beta chain in context. The source of the sample is a study of blood T cell repertoires in COVID-19. At the level of the study: The study drew acute and convalescent COVID-19 samples from the United States, Italy and Spain.

The protocol was immunoSEQ multiplex PCR, while the TCRdb copy is restricted to in-frame clones and leaves out a portion. In the table there are around 700,000 clones, 85% to 90% of which are singletons. Germline CDR1 is MNHEY and CDR2 is SVGEGT. The CDR3 consists of 14 residues. V was clipped by 5 bases and J by 1 base; unmatched bases: 1. This clonotype was obtained from a woman in her late teens or twenties with acute or convalescent COVID-19. Material: peripheral blood. The chain carries TRBV6-2 or TRBV6-3 and TRBJ1-1; 10 positions match TRBD1. The DNA of the CDR3 is TGTGCCAGCAGTCGGGACAGGGGGAACACTGAAGCTTTCTTT. Protein product: CASSRDRGNTEAFF.